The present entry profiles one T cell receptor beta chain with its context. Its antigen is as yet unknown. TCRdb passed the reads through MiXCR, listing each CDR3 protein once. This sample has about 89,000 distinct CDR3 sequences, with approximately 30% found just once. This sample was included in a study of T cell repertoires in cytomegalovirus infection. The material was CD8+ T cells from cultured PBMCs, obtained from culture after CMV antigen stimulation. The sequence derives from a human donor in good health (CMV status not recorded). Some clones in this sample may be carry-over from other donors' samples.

This CDR3 is CASSDTGAGYTF. DNA for the CDR3: TGTGCCAGCAGTGACACAGGGGCTGGCTACACCTTC. The chain combines TRBV5-3 with TRBJ1-2, with 7 bases matching TRBD1. TRBV5-3 is labeled an ORF, and its function is uncertain. The CDR3 covers 12 residues. The J segment lost 7 bases and the V segment lost 8 bases, leaving 8 bases of the junction unmatched.